These 17 T cell receptor beta chains originate from one sample sequenced in a study of human T cells and chemical hapten exposure. TCRdb passed the RACE reads through MiXCR, listing each CDR3 protein once. The sample has 44,000 or so distinct CDR3 sequences; about 3.7% are singletons. Time point given: healthy volunteer bleed at 6 weeks. RNA extraction used unfractionated whole blood as the source of total RNA. Sequencing used whole blood. All receptors derive from a human donor in good health. Some clones in this sample may be carry-over from other donors' samples.

In nucleotides, the CDR3 is TGTGCCAGCAGCTTAAGGCACGAGCAGTACTTC. Translating it yields CASSLRHEQYF. This chain joins TRBV28 and TRBJ2-7; D unclear. This CDR3 is 11 amino acids long. V was clipped by 6 bases and J by 5 bases, with 8 bases between them. Germline V CDR1 and CDR2: MDHEN, SYDVKM.

This sequence joins TRBV24-1 and TRBJ2-7; D unresolved. There are 12 residues in the CDR3. Germline CDR1 is KGHDR and CDR2 is SFDVKD. The V and J ends lost 1 base and 6 bases respectively, with 6 bases between them. The CDR3 reads CATSDFNGEQYF. CDR3 bases: TGTGCCACCAGTGATTTCAACGGCGAGCAGTACTTC.

The rearrangement links TRBV12-3 or TRBV12-4 to TRBJ1-2, with no clear D. Trimming removed 5 bases from V and 6 bases from J, with 19 bases in between. The CDR3 is made up of 15 amino acids. The CDR3 sequence: CASSVSSAGAHGYTF. In DNA, the CDR3 is TGTGCCAGCAGTGTATCCAGTGCGGGCGCCCATGGCTACACCTTC.

This clonotype was recorded many times. The rearrangement joins TRBV28 to TRBJ2-7; 8 positions agree with TRBD1. Germline CDR1 reads MDHEN; CDR2 reads SYDVKM. This CDR3 comprises 14 residues. V dropped 7 bases and J dropped 3; count of bases not matched to a gene: 8. The CDR3 loop reads CASTLMTGVYEQYF. CDR3 coding DNA: TGTGCCAGCACTTTGATGACAGGGGTCTACGAGCAGTACTTC.

This clonotype was seen more than once but under ten times. The rearrangement uses TRBV11-2 and TRBJ1-5; 8 bases match TRBD1. Germline CDR1 reads SGHAT; CDR2 reads FQNNGV. This CDR3 is built from 14 residues. J lost 6 bases, V lost 5 bases, and 6 bases had no gene match. The CDR3 sequence is CASSLRQGSQPQHF. CDR3 DNA sequence: TGTGCCAGCAGCCTAAGACAGGGGAGTCAGCCCCAGCATTTT.

This clonotype was detected many times. The chain combines TRBV7-3 with TRBJ1-2, with 8 bases identical to TRBD1. CDR1 and CDR2 from the germline V gene are SGHTA and FQGTGA. The CDR3 covers 14 residues. Germline trimming cut 2 bases from V and 8 bases from J; bases unmatched to any gene: 7. The CDR3 region has the DNA TGTGCCAGCAGCTTAGGGTGGACAGGGCAAGGCTACACCTTC. Protein: CASSLGWTGQGYTF.

This clonotype was counted many times. The chain employs TRBV28 and TRBJ2-7; 7 bases match TRBD2. V gave up 6 bases and J gave up 0 bases; unmatched junction bases: 8. Germline V gene lookup returns CDR1 MDHEN and CDR2 SYDVKM. This CDR3 spans 15 amino acids. CDR3 DNA sequence: TGTGCCAGCAGAGTGAGCGGGGTCAGCTCCTACGAGCAGTACTTC. Its protein product is CASRVSGVSSYEQYF.

This clonotype appeared a few times. The J gene is TRBJ2-7, the V gene TRBV2; the D is unclear. Germline values: CDR1 SNHLY, CDR2 FYNNEI. Trimming shortened V by 7 bases and J by 6 bases, and 16 bases separated the two germline ends. The CDR3 contains 13 residues. The CDR3 reads CASTTLPPPEQYF. In DNA, the CDR3 is TGTGCCAGCACTACACTCCCACCCCCCGAGCAGTACTTC.

In this sample, this clonotype turned up many times. The chain employs TRBV9 and TRBJ2-3; D ambiguous. Between the trimmed V and J ends, which lost 4 bases and 6 bases, there was a span of 15 bases. The CDR3 is made up of 14 amino acids. CDR1 and CDR2 from the germline V gene are SGDLS and YYNGEE. The CDR3 reads CASSLVDLADTQYF. The CDR3 DNA sequence: TGTGCCAGCAGCCTCGTTGACCTGGCGGATACGCAGTATTTT. Full variable domain (outside the CDR3, taken from reference TRBV9 and TRBJ2-3): DSGVTQTPKHLITATGQRVTLRCSPRSGDLSVYWYQQSLDQGLQFLIQYYNGEERAKGNILERFSAQQFPDLHSELNLSSLELGDSALYFCASSLVDLADTQYFGPGTRLTVL.

This clonotype was recorded many times. The chain couples TRBV12-5 to TRBJ2-3; 7 nucleotides align to TRBD1. J was trimmed by 1 base and V by 4 bases; bases with no gene match: 2. CDR1 LGHNT and CDR2 FRNRAP come from the germline V gene. CDR3 length equals 14 residues. The CDR3: CASGSDRGTDTQYF. CDR3 nucleotides: TGTGCTAGTGGTTCAGACAGGGGCACAGATACGCAGTATTTT.

The chain combines TRBV5-1 with TRBJ2-1; 10 bases line up with TRBD1. V dropped 2 bases and J dropped 14; count of bases not matched to a gene: 28. The germline V gene encodes CDR1 SGHRS and CDR2 YFSETQ. The CDR3 extends over 20 amino acids. CDR3 bases: TGCGCCAGCAGCTTAGTCTCAGGGGGACAGGGGATGTCCCGCGGCGATGCGGAGTTCTTC. Its translation is CASSLVSGGQGMSRGDAEFF.

This clonotype was counted at least ten times. The rearrangement uses TRBV20-1 and TRBJ1-6, with 9 nucleotides matching TRBD1. The CDR3 is 15 residues long. V lost 2 bases to trimming and J lost 6 bases; unmatched junction nucleotides: 5. Germline V gene lookup returns CDR1 DFQATT and CDR2 SNEGSKA (reference sequence). In nucleotides, the CDR3 is TGCAGTGCTAGATACAGGGGGCAGGGTAATTCACCCCTCCACTTT. Translated, it gives CSARYRGQGNSPLHF.

This clonotype has ten or more counts. J is TRBJ2-1 and V is TRBV27; D is perhaps TRBD2 (6 bases). V shed 6 bases and J shed 1 base, with 13 bases lying between them. The CDR3 covers 15 residues. The germline CDR1 and CDR2 sequences are MNHEY and SMNVEV (reference sequence). This CDR3 is CASRGLRISYNEQFF. The DNA for the CDR3 is TGTGCCAGCAGAGGACTAAGGATTTCCTACAATGAGCAGTTCTTC.

This clonotype showed up many times. This chain uses TRBV30 with TRBJ2-3; D gene unclear. This CDR3 comprises 14 residues. Trimming took 4 bases from V and 4 from J, leaving 15 bases between them. Germline V gene lookup returns CDR1 GTSNPN and CDR2 SVGIG (reference sequence). The CDR3 sequence: CAWMHPLGADTQYF. CDR3 nucleotides: TGTGCCTGGATGCACCCTTTGGGTGCAGATACGCAGTATTTT.

This clonotype was detected many times. V usage is TRBV6-2 or TRBV6-3 and J usage is TRBJ2-4; the D gene could be TRBD1 or TRBD2 (6 bases each). This CDR3 has 12 amino acids. CDR1 is MNHEY, CDR2 SVGEGT, per germline. V was trimmed by 2 bases and J by 9 bases, leaving 8 bases between them. CDR3 nucleotide sequence: TGTGCCAGCAGTTACGGAGGGGGCATTCAGTACTTC. It specifies CASSYGGGIQYF.

This clonotype was seen more than once but under ten times. J is TRBJ1-2 and V is TRBV7-9; 7 nucleotides line up with TRBD1. Germline V lookup: CDR1 SEHNR, CDR2 FQNEAQ (reference sequence). Trimming took 5 bases from V and 4 from J; bases not matched to a gene: 4. The CDR3 is made up of 13 amino acids. The CDR3 region is CASSRGGSYGYTF. The CDR3 coding sequence is TGTGCCAGCAGCCGAGGGGGCAGCTATGGCTACACCTTC.

This clonotype showed up many times. The V and J genes are TRBV10-3 and TRBJ1-1; tentative D call: TRBD1 (5 bases). V was shortened by 6 bases and J by 6 bases, with 20 bases between the two germline ends. Germline values: CDR1 ENHRY, CDR2 SYGVKD. CDR3 length: 15 residues. For the CDR3, the DNA is TGTGCCATCAGGACGACCGCAGGGTTCGGTCCTGAAGCTTTCTTT. Translated: CAIRTTAGFGPEAFF.